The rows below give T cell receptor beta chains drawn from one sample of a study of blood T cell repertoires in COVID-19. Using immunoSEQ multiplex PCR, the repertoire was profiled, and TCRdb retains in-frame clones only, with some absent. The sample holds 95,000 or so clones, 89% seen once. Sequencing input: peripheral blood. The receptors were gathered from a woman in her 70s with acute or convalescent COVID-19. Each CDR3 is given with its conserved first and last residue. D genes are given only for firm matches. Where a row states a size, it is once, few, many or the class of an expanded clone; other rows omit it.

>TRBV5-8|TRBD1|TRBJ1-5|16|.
TGTGCCAGCAGCTTGGCAGGGGGAGGCAGCAATCAGCCCCAGCATTTT
CASSLAGGGSNQPQHF
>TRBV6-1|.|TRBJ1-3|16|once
TGTGCCAGCAGTGAATTTGGGGGGATGGGAGGAAACACCATATATTTT
CASSEFGGMGGNTIYF
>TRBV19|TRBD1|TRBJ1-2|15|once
TGTGCCAGTAGTACGCCGGGACAGCGATACTATGGCTACACCTTC
CASSTPGQRYYGYTF
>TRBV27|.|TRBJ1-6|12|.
TGTGCCAGCAGTTGGCACAATTCACCCCTCCACTTT
CASSWHNSPLHF
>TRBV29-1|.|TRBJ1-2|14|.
TGCAGCGTTGAAGACCTGGGACACCGCTATGGCTACACCTTC
CSVEDLGHRYGYTF
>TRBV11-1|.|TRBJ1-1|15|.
TGTGCCAGCAGCCCGAGACGGGACTTGGGCACTGAAGCTTTCTTT
CASSPRRDLGTEAFF
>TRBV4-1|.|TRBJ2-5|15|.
TGCGCCAGCAGCCAAGATGGACTTTACCAAGAGACCCAGTACTTC
CASSQDGLYQETQYF
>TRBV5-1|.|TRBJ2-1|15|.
TGCGCCAGCAGCTTGGCCGGGGTCTCCTACAATGAGCAGTTCTTC
CASSLAGVSYNEQFF
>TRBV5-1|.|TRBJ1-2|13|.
TGCGCCAGCAGCCCCGCCATCGACAGGGGCTACACCTTC
CASSPAIDRGYTF
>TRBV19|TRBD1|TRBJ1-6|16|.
TGTGCCAGCAATCGAAAACCGGGACAGATAAATTCACCCCTCCACTTT
CASNRKPGQINSPLHF
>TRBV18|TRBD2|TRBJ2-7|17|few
TGTGCCAGCTCACCGACTGCTAGCGGGAGTTTTTCCTACGAGCAGTACTTC
CASSPTASGSFSYEQYF
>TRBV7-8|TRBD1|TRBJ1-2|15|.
TGTGCCAGCAGCTTAGGCCCCGGGACAGGGTATGGCTACACCTTC
CASSLGPGTGYGYTF
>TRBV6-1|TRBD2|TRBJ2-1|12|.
TGTGCCAGCAGTGAGACTAGCGGGAGTTTGTTCTTC
CASSETSGSLFF
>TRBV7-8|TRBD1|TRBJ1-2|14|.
TGTGCCAGCAGCCACTTTGACAGGGCCTATGGCTACACCTTC
CASSHFDRAYGYTF
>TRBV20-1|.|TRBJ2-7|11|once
TGCAGTGCTAGTGGGCCCTACGAGCAGTACTTC
CSASGPYEQYF
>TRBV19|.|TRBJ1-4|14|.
TGTGCCAGTAGTATCAGGGTCCAACATGAAAAACTGTTTTTT
CASSIRVQHEKLFF
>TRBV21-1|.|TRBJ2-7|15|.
TGTGCCAGCAGCAAAGTCCAGCGCTTATCCTACGAGCAGTACTTC
CASSKVQRLSYEQYF
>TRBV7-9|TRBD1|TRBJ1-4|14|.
TGTGCCAGCAGGCAGACAGGGGGCGACGAAAAACTGTTTTTT
CASRQTGGDEKLFF
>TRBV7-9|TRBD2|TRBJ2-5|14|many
TGTGCCAGCAGCTTACCCCTAGCGGGAATTCCCCAGTACTTC
CASSLPLAGIPQYF
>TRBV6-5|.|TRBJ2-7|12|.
TGTGCCAGCAGCAACAGGGTGGGGGAGCAGTACTTC
CASSNRVGEQYF
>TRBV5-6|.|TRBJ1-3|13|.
TGTGCCAGCAGCTTTGTTCGTGGAAACACCATATATTTT
CASSFVRGNTIYF
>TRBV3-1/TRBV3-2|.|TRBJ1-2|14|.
TGTGCCAGCAGCCATTCTGGGGAGGGCTATGGCTACACCTTC
CASSHSGEGYGYTF
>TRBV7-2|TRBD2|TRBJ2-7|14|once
TGTGCCAGCAGCCCTAGCTGGGGGGGCTACGAGCAGTACTTC
CASSPSWGGYEQYF
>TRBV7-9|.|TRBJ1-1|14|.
TGTGCCAGCAGCTTCATCCGGGACTTCACTGAAGCTTTCTTT
CASSFIRDFTEAFF
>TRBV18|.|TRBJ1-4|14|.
TGTGCCAGCTCCCGACAGGTGCTTAATGAAAAACTGTTTTTT
CASSRQVLNEKLFF
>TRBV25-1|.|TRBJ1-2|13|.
TGTGCCAGCAGTGACTTCCTTAGGCGGGGCTACACCTTC
CASSDFLRRGYTF
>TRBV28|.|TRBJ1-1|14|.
TGTGCCATCAAGGGAGAGTTGGGGAACACTGAAGCTTTCTTT
CAIKGELGNTEAFF
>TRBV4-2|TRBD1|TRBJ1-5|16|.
TGTGCCAGCAGCCTCTCGGGACAGGGTGGGGGTCAGCCCCAGCATTTT
CASSLSGQGGGQPQHF
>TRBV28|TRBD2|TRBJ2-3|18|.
TGTGCCAGCAGTGTCGCGGGACTAGCGGGAGAAGGTACAGATACGCAGTATTTT
CASSVAGLAGEGTDTQYF
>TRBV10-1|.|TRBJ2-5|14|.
TGCGCCAGCAGTGAGTTACGGGAGAGAGAGACCCAGTACTTC
CASSELRERETQYF
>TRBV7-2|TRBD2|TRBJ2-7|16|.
TGTGCCAGCAGCTTAGGATATAGCGGGAGGTTTTACGAGCAGTACTTC
CASSLGYSGRFYEQYF
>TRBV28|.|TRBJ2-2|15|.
TGTGCCAGCACCAGACAGCCAACGAACACCGGGGAGCTGTTTTTT
CASTRQPTNTGELFF
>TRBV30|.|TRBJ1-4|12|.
TGTGCCTGGACCAGGGGTGGCGAAAAACTGTTTTTT
CAWTRGGEKLFF
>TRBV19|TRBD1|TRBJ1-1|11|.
TGTGCCAGTAGCTGGGACAGAGAAGCTTTCTTT
CASSWDREAFF
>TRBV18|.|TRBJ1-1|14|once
TGTGCCAGCTCAATCAACAGGGCTGCCGCTGAAGCTTTCTTT
CASSINRAAAEAFF
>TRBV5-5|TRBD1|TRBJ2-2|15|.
TGTGCCAGCAGCCTGGACAGGGGGCGCACCGGGGAGCTGTTTTTT
CASSLDRGRTGELFF
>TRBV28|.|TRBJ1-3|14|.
TGTGCCAGCACCTTGGCGGGGTTTGGAAACACCATATATTTT
CASTLAGFGNTIYF
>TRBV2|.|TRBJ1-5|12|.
TGTGCCAGCAACAGTCCGAATCAGCCCCAGCATTTT
CASNSPNQPQHF
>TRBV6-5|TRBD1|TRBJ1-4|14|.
TGTGCCAGCAGTTACGGACAGGGTAATGAAAAACTGTTTTTT
CASSYGQGNEKLFF
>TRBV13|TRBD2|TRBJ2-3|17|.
TGTGCCAGCGCCCGGACTAGCGGGAGGCCTTTCACAGATACGCAGTATTTT
CASARTSGRPFTDTQYF
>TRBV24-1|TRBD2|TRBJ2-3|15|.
TGTGCCACTTCCACTAGCGGGGGTAGCACAGATACGCAGTATTTT
CATSTSGGSTDTQYF
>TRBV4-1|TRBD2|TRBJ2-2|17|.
TGCGCCAGCAGCCAAGGACTAGCAAGAGTATCGGCCGGGGAGCTGTTTTTT
CASSQGLARVSAGELFF
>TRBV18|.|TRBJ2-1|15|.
TGTGCCAGCTCAAACGGAGGGAGCTCCTACAATGAGCAGTTCTTC
CASSNGGSSYNEQFF
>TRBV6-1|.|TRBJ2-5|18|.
TGTGCCAGCAGTGAAGCAACAGGGAACCCGTTGTACCAAGAGACCCAGTACTTC
CASSEATGNPLYQETQYF
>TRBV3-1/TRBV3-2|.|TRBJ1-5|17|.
TGTGCCAGCAGCCCGATCCGGGTAGGGGCGCGCAATCAGCCCCAGCATTTT
CASSPIRVGARNQPQHF
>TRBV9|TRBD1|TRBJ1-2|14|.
TGTGCCAGCAGCGTCACAGGGGGCGCAGGAGGCTACACCTTC
CASSVTGGAGGYTF
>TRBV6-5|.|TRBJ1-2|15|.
TGTGCCAGCAGTACGACAGGTTGGGCTAACTATGGCTACACCTTC
CASSTTGWANYGYTF
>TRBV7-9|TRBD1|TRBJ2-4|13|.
TGTGCCAGCAGCTATGGACAGGGAAACATTCAGTACTTC
CASSYGQGNIQYF
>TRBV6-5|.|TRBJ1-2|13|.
TGTGCCAGCAGCCAAACAGGGCCCCATGGCTACACCTTC
CASSQTGPHGYTF
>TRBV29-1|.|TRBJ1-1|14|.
TGCAGCGGACGACAGGTGGGGCAGGGTACTGAAGCTTTCTTT
CSGRQVGQGTEAFF
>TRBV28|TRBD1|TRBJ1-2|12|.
TGTGCCAGCAGTGGGACAGCCTATGGCTACACCTTC
CASSGTAYGYTF
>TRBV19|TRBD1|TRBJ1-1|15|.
TGTGCGACGGTGAGGGGGCAAGGGATGAACACTGAAGCTTTCTTT
CATVRGQGMNTEAFF